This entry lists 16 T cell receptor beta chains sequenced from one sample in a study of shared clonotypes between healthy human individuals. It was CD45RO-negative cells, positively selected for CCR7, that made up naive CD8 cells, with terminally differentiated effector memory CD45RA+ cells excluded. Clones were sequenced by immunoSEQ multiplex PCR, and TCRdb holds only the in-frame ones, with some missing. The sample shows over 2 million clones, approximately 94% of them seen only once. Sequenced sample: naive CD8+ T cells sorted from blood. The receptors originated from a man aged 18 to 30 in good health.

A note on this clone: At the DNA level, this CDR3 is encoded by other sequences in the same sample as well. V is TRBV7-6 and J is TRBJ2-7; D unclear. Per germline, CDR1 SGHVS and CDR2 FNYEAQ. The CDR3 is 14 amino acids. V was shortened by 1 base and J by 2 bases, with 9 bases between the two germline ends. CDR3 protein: CASSLEAETYEQYF. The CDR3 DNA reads TGTGCCAGCAGCTTAGAGGCAGAGACCTACGAGCAGTACTTC.

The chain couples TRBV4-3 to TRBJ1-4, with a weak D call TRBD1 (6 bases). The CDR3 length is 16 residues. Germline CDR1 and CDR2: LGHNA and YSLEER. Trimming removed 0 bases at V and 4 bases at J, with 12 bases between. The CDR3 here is CASSQEGEGDNEKLFF. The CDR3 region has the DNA TGCGCCAGCAGCCAAGAAGGCGAGGGGGATAATGAAAAACTGTTTTTT.

The CDR3 region is CASSQNRNSPLHF. CDR3 bases: TGTGCCAGCAGTCAAAACAGGAATTCACCCCTCCACTTT. This rearrangement joins TRBV27 to TRBJ1-6; TRBD1 is a possible D gene (5 bases). V was trimmed by 5 bases and J by 7 bases, leaving 9 bases between them. In germline, CDR1 is MNHEY, CDR2 SMNVEV (reference sequence). There are 13 residues in the CDR3.

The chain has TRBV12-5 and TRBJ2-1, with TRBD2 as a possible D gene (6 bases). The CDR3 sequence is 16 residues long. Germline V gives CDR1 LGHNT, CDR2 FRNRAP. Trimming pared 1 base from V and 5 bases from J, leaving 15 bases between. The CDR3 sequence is CASGLGSGGRDNEQFF. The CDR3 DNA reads TGTGCTAGTGGTTTGGGATCCGGAGGGAGAGACAATGAGCAGTTCTTC.

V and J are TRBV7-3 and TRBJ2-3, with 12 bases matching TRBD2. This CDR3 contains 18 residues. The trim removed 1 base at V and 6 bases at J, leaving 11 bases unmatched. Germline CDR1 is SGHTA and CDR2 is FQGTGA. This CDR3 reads CASSLKPRLAGASDTQYF. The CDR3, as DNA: TGTGCCAGCAGCTTAAAACCCCGACTAGCGGGGGCCTCGGATACGCAGTATTTT.

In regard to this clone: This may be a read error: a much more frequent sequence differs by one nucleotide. The CDR3 reads CASSHPYNEQFF. CDR3 nucleotides: TGTGCCAGCAGCCACCCCTACAATGAGCAGTTCTTC. The chain carries TRBV14 and TRBJ2-1; D is undetermined. The CDR3 runs 12 residues. Germline V gene lookup returns CDR1 SGHDN and CDR2 FVKESK. V was trimmed by 3 bases and J by 2 bases, leaving 2 bases between them.

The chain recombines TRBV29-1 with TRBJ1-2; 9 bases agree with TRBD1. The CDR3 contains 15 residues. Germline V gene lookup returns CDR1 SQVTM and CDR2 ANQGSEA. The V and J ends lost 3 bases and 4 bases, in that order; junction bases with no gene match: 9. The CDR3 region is CSVDGQGIEFYGYTF. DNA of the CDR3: TGCAGCGTTGATGGACAGGGGATCGAATTCTATGGCTACACCTTC.

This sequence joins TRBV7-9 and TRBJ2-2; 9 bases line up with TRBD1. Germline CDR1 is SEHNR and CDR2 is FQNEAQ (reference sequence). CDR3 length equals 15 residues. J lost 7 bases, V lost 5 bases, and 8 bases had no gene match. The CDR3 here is CASSTSGTGLGELFF. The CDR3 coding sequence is TGTGCCAGCAGCACATCCGGGACAGGGCTCGGGGAGCTGTTTTTT.

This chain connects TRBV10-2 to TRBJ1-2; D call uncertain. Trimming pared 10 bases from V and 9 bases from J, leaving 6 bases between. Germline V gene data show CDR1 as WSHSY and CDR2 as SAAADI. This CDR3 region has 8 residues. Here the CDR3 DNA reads TGCGCCACCTCCTGCTACACCTTC. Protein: CATSCYTF.

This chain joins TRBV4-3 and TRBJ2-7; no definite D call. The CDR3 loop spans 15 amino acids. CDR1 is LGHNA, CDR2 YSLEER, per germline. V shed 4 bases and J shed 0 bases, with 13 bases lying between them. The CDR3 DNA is TGCGCCAGCAGCCCGTTCCGGGCCACCTCCTACGAGCAGTACTTC. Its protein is CASSPFRATSYEQYF.

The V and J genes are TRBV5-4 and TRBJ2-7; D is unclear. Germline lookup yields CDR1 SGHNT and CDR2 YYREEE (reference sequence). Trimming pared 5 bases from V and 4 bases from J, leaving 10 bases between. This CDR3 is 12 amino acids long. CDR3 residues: CASSFEKYEQYF. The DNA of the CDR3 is TGTGCCAGCAGTTTTGAGAAATACGAGCAGTACTTC.

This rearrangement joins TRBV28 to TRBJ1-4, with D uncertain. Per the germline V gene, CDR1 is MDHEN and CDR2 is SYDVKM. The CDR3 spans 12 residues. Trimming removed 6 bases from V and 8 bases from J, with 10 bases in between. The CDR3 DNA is TGTGCCAGCAGCCTTCCGGGCGAAAAACTGTTTTTT. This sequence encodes CASSLPGEKLFF.

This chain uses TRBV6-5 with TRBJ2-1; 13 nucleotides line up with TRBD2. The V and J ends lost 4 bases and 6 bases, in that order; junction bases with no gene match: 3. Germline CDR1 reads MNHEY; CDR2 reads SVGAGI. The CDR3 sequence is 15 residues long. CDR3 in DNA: TGTGCCAGCAGTTCCGGACTAGCGGGAGTCAATGAGCAGTTCTTC. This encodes CASSSGLAGVNEQFF.

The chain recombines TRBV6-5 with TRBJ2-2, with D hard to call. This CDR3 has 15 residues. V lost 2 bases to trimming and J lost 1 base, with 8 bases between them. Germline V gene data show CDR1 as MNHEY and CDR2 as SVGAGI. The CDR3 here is CASSYLPENTGELFF. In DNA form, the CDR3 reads TGTGCCAGCAGTTACCTTCCCGAGAACACCGGGGAGCTGTTTTTT.

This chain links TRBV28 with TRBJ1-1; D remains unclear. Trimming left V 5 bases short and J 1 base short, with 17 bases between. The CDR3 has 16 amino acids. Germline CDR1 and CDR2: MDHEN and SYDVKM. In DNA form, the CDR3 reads TGTGCCAGCAGTACCCTCCGAATCCTTTCGAACACTGAAGCTTTCTTT. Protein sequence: CASSTLRILSNTEAFF.

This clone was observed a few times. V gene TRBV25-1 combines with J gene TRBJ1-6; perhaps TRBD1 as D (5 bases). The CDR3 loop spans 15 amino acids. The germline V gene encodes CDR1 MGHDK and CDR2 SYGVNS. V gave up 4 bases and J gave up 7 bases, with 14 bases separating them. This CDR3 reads CASSAPGRMNSPLHF. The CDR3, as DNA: TGTGCCAGCAGTGCGCCGGGACGGATGAATTCACCCCTCCACTTT.